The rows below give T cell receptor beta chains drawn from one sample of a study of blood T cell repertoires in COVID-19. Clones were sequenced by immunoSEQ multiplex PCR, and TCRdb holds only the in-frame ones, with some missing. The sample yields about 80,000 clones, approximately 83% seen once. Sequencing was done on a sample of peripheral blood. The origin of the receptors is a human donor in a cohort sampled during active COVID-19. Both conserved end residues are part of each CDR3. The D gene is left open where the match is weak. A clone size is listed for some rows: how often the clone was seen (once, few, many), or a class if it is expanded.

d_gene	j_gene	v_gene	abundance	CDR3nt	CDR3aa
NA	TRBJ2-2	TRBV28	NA	TGTGCCAGCAGTCCCCCCCCGGTAAACACCGGGGAGCTGTTTTTT	CASSPPPVNTGELFF
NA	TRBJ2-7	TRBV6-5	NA	TGTGCCAGCAGTTACGAGGGCAGGACCGAGCAGTACTTC	CASSYEGRTEQYF
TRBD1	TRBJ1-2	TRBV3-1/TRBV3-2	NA	TGTGCCAGCAGCCAGGAACAGGGGTTGTCTGGCTACACCTTC	CASSQEQGLSGYTF
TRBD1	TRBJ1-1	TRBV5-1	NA	TGCGCCAGCAGCGTAAGACAGGGCCGGAACACTGAAGCTTTCTTT	CASSVRQGRNTEAFF
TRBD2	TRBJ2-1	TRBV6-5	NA	TGTGCCAGCAGTTCGCGGGGGTTGATTGAGCAGTTCTTC	CASSSRGLIEQFF
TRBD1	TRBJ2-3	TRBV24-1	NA	TGTGCCACCAGTGACCCGGGACAGTCCACAGATACGCAGTATTTT	CATSDPGQSTDTQYF
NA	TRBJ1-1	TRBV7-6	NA	TGTGCCAGCAGCTTAGGCGGGGGGGCAGGGAACACTGAAGCTTTCTTT	CASSLGGGAGNTEAFF
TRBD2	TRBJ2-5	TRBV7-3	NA	TGTGCCAGCAGCCCCTATACTAGCGGGAAAGAGACCCAGTACTTC	CASSPYTSGKETQYF
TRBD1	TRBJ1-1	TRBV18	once	TGTGCCAGCTCACCCTCGGGACAGGGGGGTAACACTGAAGCTTTCTTT	CASSPSGQGGNTEAFF
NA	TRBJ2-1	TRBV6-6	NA	TGTGCCAGCAGTTCCGCCAGTGGTAGCAGCTACAATGAGCAGTTCTTC	CASSSASGSSYNEQFF
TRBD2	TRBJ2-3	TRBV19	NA	TGTGCCAGTAGTCCCCTAGCGGGGGCGGACACAGATACGCAGTATTTT	CASSPLAGADTDTQYF
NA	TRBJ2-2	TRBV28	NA	TGTGCCAGCCTAACACTATACAACACCGGGGAGCTGTTTTTT	CASLTLYNTGELFF
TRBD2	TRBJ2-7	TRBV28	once	TGTGCCAGCAGTACCTCGGACAGTTTTTTTACTAGCGGGGATACCTCCTACGAGCAGTACTTC	CASSTSDSFFTSGDTSYEQYF
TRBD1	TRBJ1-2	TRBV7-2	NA	TGTGCCAGCAGCTTAGGCTTGGACAGGGGCTCGTATGGCTACACCTTC	CASSLGLDRGSYGYTF
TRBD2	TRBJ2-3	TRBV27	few	TGTGCCAGCAGTTTGGGGACTAGCGGGGGTACAGATACGCAGTATTTT	CASSLGTSGGTDTQYF
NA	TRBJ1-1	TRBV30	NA	TGTGCCTGGAGCCCCGGACAGAAAATGAACACTGAAGCTTTCTTT	CAWSPGQKMNTEAFF
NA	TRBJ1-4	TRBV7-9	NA	TGTGCCAGCACCCCAGTAGGAGGCAATGAAAAACTGTTTTTT	CASTPVGGNEKLFF
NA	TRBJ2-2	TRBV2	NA	TGTGCCAGCAGTGAATCGAGTCGGACCGGGGAGCTGTTTTTT	CASSESSRTGELFF
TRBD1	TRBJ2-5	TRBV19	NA	TGTGCCAGTAGTATAGGAGGCTCGACAGGGGGCCAAGAGACCCAGTACTTC	CASSIGGSTGGQETQYF
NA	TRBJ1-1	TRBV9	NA	TGTGCCAGCAGCGTAGGCCAGGGAAAGAACACTGAAGCTTTCTTT	CASSVGQGKNTEAFF
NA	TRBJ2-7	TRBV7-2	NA	TGTGCCAGCAGCTTAGAGGGAGTCCCGTCCTACGAGCAGTACTTC	CASSLEGVPSYEQYF
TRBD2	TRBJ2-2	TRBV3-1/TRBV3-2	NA	TGTGCCAGCAGCCAAATCGCTAGCGGGATTACCGGGGAGCTGTTTTTT	CASSQIASGITGELFF
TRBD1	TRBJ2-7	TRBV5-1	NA	TGCGCCAGCAGCTTTCAGGGGGCTTACGAGCAGTACTTC	CASSFQGAYEQYF
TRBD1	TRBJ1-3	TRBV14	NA	TGTGCCAGCAGCCCAGGGGGAAGGATTGGAAACACCATATATTTT	CASSPGGRIGNTIYF
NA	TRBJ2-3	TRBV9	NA	TGTGCCAGCAGCGCACCCACGGGAGTGACAGATACGCAGTATTTT	CASSAPTGVTDTQYF
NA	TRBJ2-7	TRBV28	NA	TGTGCCAGCACCCTGGGGGGCACCAGCGGGATAGGCGAGCAGTACTTC	CASTLGGTSGIGEQYF
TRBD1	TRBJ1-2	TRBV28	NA	TGTGCCAGCAGTTTATGGGCGACAGGGGGGGGCTATGGCTACACCTTC	CASSLWATGGGYGYTF
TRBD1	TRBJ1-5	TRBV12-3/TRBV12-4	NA	TGTGCCAGCAGTCCTAGGACAGGGCCGCCGCATTTT	CASSPRTGPPHF
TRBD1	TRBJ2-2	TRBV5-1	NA	TGCGCCAGCAGCTGGACAGGCCCTTACACCGGGGAGCTGTTTTTT	CASSWTGPYTGELFF
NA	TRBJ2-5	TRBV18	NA	TGTGCCAGCTCACCACCGGAGGGGAGGGAGACCCAGTACTTC	CASSPPEGRETQYF
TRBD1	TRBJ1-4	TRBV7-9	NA	TGTGCCAGCAGCCGCCCGGGACAGGGTGCTGAAAAACTGTTTTTT	CASSRPGQGAEKLFF
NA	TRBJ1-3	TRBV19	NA	TGTGCCAGTAGTATATCCCCCGGACAGCGTAGGAACACCATATATTTT	CASSISPGQRRNTIYF
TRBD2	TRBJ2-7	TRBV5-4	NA	TGTGCCAGCAGCTTTTCCGGGAGGATTGGCTACGAGCAGTACTTC	CASSFSGRIGYEQYF
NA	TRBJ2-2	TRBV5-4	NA	TGTGCCAGCAGCCCCCCGACCGGGGATCCCGGGGAGCTGTTTTTT	CASSPPTGDPGELFF
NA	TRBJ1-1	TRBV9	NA	TGTGCCAGCAGCGTAGGACAGGCCGTGAACACTGAAGCTTTCTTT	CASSVGQAVNTEAFF
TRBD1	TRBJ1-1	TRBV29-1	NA	TGCAGCGTTGAACTGGGACAGGGAAAGGCTGAAGCTTTCTTT	CSVELGQGKAEAFF
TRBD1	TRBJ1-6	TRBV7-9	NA	TGTGCCAGCAGCAAACAGACAGGGAGTAATTCACCCCTCCACTTT	CASSKQTGSNSPLHF
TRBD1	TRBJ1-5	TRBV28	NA	TGTGCCAGCAACCGGGACAGGCAGCATCAGCCCCAGCATTTT	CASNRDRQHQPQHF
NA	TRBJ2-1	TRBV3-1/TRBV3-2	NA	TGTGCCAGCAGCCGCTCGGATGAGCAGTTCTTC	CASSRSDEQFF
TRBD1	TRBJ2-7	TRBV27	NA	TGTGCCAGCAGTTTAGGGGACAGCTCCTACGAGCAGTACTTC	CASSLGDSSYEQYF
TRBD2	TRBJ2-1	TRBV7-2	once	TGTGCCAGCAGCTTCGTCGGGACTAGCGGTTTCTACAATGAGCAGTTCTTC	CASSFVGTSGFYNEQFF
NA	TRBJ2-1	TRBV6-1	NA	TGTGCCAGCAGTGAAAGAAACCGCGGTGAGCAGTTCTTC	CASSERNRGEQFF
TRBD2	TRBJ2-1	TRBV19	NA	TGTGCCAGTCGGGGGGGGAGTAGGTATGAGCAGTTCTTC	CASRGGSRYEQFF
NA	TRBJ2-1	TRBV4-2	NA	TGTGCCAGCAGCCAAGGGCACTACAATGAGCAGTTCTTC	CASSQGHYNEQFF
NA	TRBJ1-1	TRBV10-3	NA	TGTGCCATCAGTGAATCAGGGAACACTGAAGCTTTCTTT	CAISESGNTEAFF
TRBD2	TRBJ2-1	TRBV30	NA	TGTGCCTGGAGTGCGGGACTAGTTTTCCCCAACAATGAGCAGTTCTTC	CAWSAGLVFPNNEQFF
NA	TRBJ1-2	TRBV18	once	TGTGCCAGCTCACCGTCGACAGTTTCTAACTATGGCTACACCTTC	CASSPSTVSNYGYTF
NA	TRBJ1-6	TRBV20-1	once	TGCAGTGCTAGTAACGGACAGACCAGGGATTCACCCCTCCACTTT	CSASNGQTRDSPLHF
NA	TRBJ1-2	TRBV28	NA	TGTGCCAGCAGCGCCCCTTCACAATATGGCTACACCTTC	CASSAPSQYGYTF
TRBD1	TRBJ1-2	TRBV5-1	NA	TGCGCCAGCAGCCTGGACAGGGGCTGGAACACCTTC	CASSLDRGWNTF
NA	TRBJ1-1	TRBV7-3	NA	TGTGCCAGCAGCCCCGTGGGGGGGAACACTGAAGCTTTCTTT	CASSPVGGNTEAFF
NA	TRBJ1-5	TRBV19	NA	TGTGCCAGTAGTTTTTTTGAACAGAGCAATCAGCCCCAGCATTTT	CASSFFEQSNQPQHF
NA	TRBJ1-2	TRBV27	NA	TGTGCCAGCACCCCGTTTTCCAATACCGGGGAAGGAACCTCTAACTATGGCTACACCTTC	CASTPFSNTGEGTSNYGYTF
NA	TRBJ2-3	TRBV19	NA	TGTGCCAGTGCGGGGTCTAGCACAGATACGCAGTATTTT	CASAGSSTDTQYF
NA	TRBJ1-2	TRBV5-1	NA	TGCGCCAGCAGCTTGGCCGGGAATGGCTACACCTTC	CASSLAGNGYTF
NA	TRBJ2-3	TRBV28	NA	TGTGCCAGCAGAAGGACAGGCACAGATACGCAGTATTTT	CASRRTGTDTQYF
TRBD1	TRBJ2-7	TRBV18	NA	TGTGCCAGCTCACGGGACAGCCTCTACGAGCAGTACTTC	CASSRDSLYEQYF
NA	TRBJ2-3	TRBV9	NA	TGTGCCAGCAGCTTCCAGGGATATACGCAGTATTTT	CASSFQGYTQYF
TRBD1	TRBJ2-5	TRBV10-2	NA	TGCGCCAGCAGTGAGTGGGGACAGGGGCTACAAGAGACCCAGTACTTC	CASSEWGQGLQETQYF